The 6 T cell receptor beta chains presented below share a single source sample, sequenced in a study of cytomegalovirus exposure and HLA in healthy donors. The PCR used 60 Vbeta and 13 Jbeta primers. This table comes from immunoSEQ multiplex PCR, and its TCRdb copy is limited to in-frame clones, with some not included. The sample lists roughly 150,000 clones; around 78% were seen once. Material: PBMCs. These receptors all stem from a woman aged 40 to 50 in good health and CMV-seropositive.

The J gene is TRBJ2-1, the V gene TRBV6-1, with D maybe TRBD2 (6 bases). The germline V gene encodes CDR1 MNHNS and CDR2 SASEGT. This CDR3 comprises 14 residues. Trimming left V 1 base short and J 4 bases short, with 8 bases between. The CDR3 here is CASSEVGGYNEQFF. CDR3 nucleotide sequence: TGTGCCAGCAGTGAAGTTGGGGGGTACAATGAGCAGTTCTTC.

The chain recombines TRBV2 with TRBJ1-1; no firm D call. CDR3 length: 15 residues. V was clipped by 7 bases and J by 0 bases, with 15 bases between them. Germline V gene lookup returns CDR1 SNHLY and CDR2 FYNNEI. The CDR3 DNA is TGTGCCAGCACCGCGACTGAGGGAGTGAACACTGAAGCTTTCTTT. Amino acid sequence: CASTATEGVNTEAFF.

This clone showed up just a few times. The chain joins TRBV27 to TRBJ1-2; D unresolved. Germline CDR1 is MNHEY and CDR2 is SMNVEV (reference sequence). V lost 2 bases, J lost 3 bases, and 10 bases lay in between. CDR3 size: 14 residues. The CDR3 spells CASSLKVGDYGYTF. The CDR3 DNA follows: TGTGCCAGCAGTTTAAAGGTTGGAGACTATGGCTACACCTTC.

In the case of this clone: The junction does not match germline at one end; this may be a read error. Different DNA sequences within this sample yield the same CDR3. The V gene is TRBV27, the J gene TRBJ2-5, with D unclear. The CDR3 runs to 13 residues. Germline V lookup: CDR1 MNHEY, CDR2 SMNVEV (reference sequence). The CDR3 nucleotides are TGTGCCAGCAGCTTATCGAGGTGGGAGACCCAGTACTTC. Translated, it gives CASSLSRWETQYF.

The CDR3 reads CASSILGGNTEAFF. CDR3 nucleotide sequence: TGTGCCAGCAGCATACTGGGGGGGAACACTGAAGCTTTCTTT. V is TRBV7-2 and J is TRBJ1-1; TRBD1 might be the D (5 bases). CDR3 length equals 14 residues. Germline V gene lookup returns CDR1 SGHTA and CDR2 FQGNSA. The V end lost 5 bases, the J end lost 1 base, and 11 bases lay between the germline ends.

The J gene is TRBJ2-3, the V gene TRBV30; 9 positions match TRBD2. The CDR3 contains 14 residues. The V segment lost 8 bases and the J segment 0 bases; nucleotides outside the gene matches: 6. CDR1 GTSNPN and CDR2 SVGIG come from the germline V gene (reference sequence). The CDR3 spells CARAGGGSTDTQYF. The DNA of the CDR3 is TGTGCCCGAGCGGGAGGCGGTAGCACAGATACGCAGTATTTT.